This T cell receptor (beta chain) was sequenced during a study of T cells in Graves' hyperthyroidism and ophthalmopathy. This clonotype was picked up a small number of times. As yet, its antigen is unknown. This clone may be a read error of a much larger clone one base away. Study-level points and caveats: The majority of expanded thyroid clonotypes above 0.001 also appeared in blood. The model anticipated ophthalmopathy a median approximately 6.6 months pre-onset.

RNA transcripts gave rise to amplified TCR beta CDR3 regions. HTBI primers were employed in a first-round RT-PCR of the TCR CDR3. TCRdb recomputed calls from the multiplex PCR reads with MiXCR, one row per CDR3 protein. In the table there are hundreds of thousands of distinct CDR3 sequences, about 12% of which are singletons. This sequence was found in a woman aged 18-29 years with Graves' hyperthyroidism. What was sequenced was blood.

The CDR3 is CASSNVQKDQPQQF. DNA for the CDR3: TGTGCCAGCAGTAACGTACAGAAAGATCAGCCCCAGCAGTTT. The chain is built from TRBV12-3 or TRBV12-4 and TRBJ1-5; D gene ambiguous. This CDR3 has 14 residues.